One sample yielded the 27 T cell receptor beta chains listed below, sequenced in a study of control samples from healthy donors and cancer patients. The protocol was immunoSEQ multiplex PCR, while the TCRdb copy is restricted to in-frame clones and leaves out a portion. Counted here are 150,000 or so clones, more than 80% occurring once; the ten biggest clones make up under 3%. Sequenced material: blood. The receptors stem from a man in his forties in good health.

This sequence joins TRBV6-5 and TRBJ1-6; 9 bases map to TRBD1. Germline V gives CDR1 MNHEY, CDR2 SVGAGI. Trimming at V came to 4 bases and at J to 10 bases, leaving 8 bases not matched to a gene. The CDR3 runs 15 residues. The CDR3 protein is CASSLETGGVSPLHF. In DNA, the CDR3 is TGTGCCAGCAGTTTGGAAACAGGGGGCGTGTCACCCCTCCACTTT.

The chain couples TRBV3-1 (or the pseudogene TRBV3-2) to TRBJ1-2; 12 bases match TRBD1. CDR1 and CDR2 (germline): LGHDT, YNNKEL (reference sequence). This CDR3 is built from 15 residues. The trim removed 1 base at V and 8 bases at J, leaving 5 bases unmatched. The CDR3 coding sequence is TGTGCCAGCAGCCAAGCCGGGACAGGGGGCGGCGGCTACACCTTC. It yields the protein CASSQAGTGGGGYTF.

This clone was detected once. The chain combines TRBV5-6 with TRBJ2-1; 9 bases agree with TRBD2. The CDR3 totals 15 residues. Germline values: CDR1 SGHDT, CDR2 YYEEEE. Unmatched junction bases numbered 8, after V lost 4 bases and J lost 6 bases. CDR3 in amino acids: CASSPLGRGGNEQFF. The CDR3 DNA reads as TGTGCCAGCAGCCCCTTAGGGCGGGGGGGCAATGAGCAGTTCTTC. The variable domain in full, with the rest retrieved from reference TRBV5-6 and TRBJ2-1, is DAGVTQSPTHLIKTRGQQVTLRCSPKSGHDTVSWYQQALGQGPQFIFQYYEEEERQRGNFPDRFSGHQFPNYSSELNVNALLLGDSALYLCASSPLGRGGNEQFFGPGTRLTVL.

This clone was detected a few times. CDR3 loop: CASRPPGQGSKQYF. The CDR3 region has the DNA TGTGCCAGCAGACCCCCGGGACAGGGTAGCAAGCAGTACTTC. The chain recombines TRBV6-5 with TRBJ2-7, with 9 bases matching TRBD1. The V gene end was trimmed by 6 bases and the J gene end by 8 bases; junction bases not matched to a gene: 11. Germline values: CDR1 MNHEY, CDR2 SVGAGI. The CDR3 has 14 residues.

The J gene is TRBJ1-1, the V gene TRBV9; D might be TRBD1 (6 bases). Germline V gene lookup returns CDR1 SGDLS and CDR2 YYNGEE. This CDR3 has 14 residues. The V end lost 6 bases, the J end lost 1 base, and 13 bases lay between the germline ends. The CDR3 sequence: CASKKGQQNTEAFF. CDR3 DNA sequence: TGTGCCAGCAAAAAGGGACAACAGAACACTGAAGCTTTCTTT.

V and J are TRBV30 and TRBJ2-5, with D perhaps TRBD1 (6 bases). Trimming took 0 bases from V and 10 from J, leaving 12 bases between them. CDR1 GTSNPN and CDR2 SVGIG come from the germline V gene (reference sequence). This CDR3 contains 12 residues. The CDR3 DNA sequence: TGTGCCTGGAGTGTACAGGGCAGGGACCAGTACTTC. Residues: CAWSVQGRDQYF.

V gene TRBV6-5 combines with J gene TRBJ1-5; D is unresolved. CDR1 and CDR2 from the germline V gene are MNHEY and SVGAGI. Trimming stripped 2 bases from V and 4 bases from J, with 9 bases between. The CDR3 length is 14 residues. CDR3 amino acids: CASSYGRPNQPQHF. CDR3 coding DNA: TGTGCCAGCAGTTACGGCAGGCCAAATCAGCCCCAGCATTTT.

This chain connects TRBV3-1 (or the pseudogene TRBV3-2) to TRBJ1-2; no definite D call. The V gene's germline CDR1 is LGHDT and CDR2 YNNKEL (reference sequence). Trimming stripped 4 bases from V and 4 bases from J, with 13 bases between. The CDR3 is made up of 14 amino acids. For the CDR3, the DNA is TGTGCCAGCAGCCGCTCAAAGGAGACCTATGGCTACACCTTC. Translating gives CASSRSKETYGYTF.

This clone occurred a few times. The chain joins TRBV5-1 to TRBJ2-7; 11 nucleotides align to TRBD1. The V gene end was trimmed by 3 bases and the J gene end by 6 bases; junction bases not matched to a gene: 11. The CDR3 is made up of 16 amino acids. Germline loops: CDR1 SGHRS, CDR2 YFSETQ. CDR3 in DNA: TGCGCCAGCAGCTCTACCGGGACAGGGGGTTTCTCCGAGCAGTACTTC. Translated, it gives CASSSTGTGGFSEQYF.

V gene TRBV27 combines with J gene TRBJ2-1, with 9 bases fitting TRBD2. Per the germline V gene, CDR1 is MNHEY and CDR2 is SMNVEV (reference sequence). This CDR3 contains 18 residues. Trimming at V came to 1 base and at J to 6 bases, leaving 13 bases not matched to a gene. CDR3: CASSLLVGATSGPNEQFF. Here the CDR3 DNA reads TGTGCCAGCAGTTTATTAGTCGGGGCGACTAGCGGTCCCAATGAGCAGTTCTTC.

CDR3 bases: TGTGCCACCAGTGACCTTTTCAGGCCCTTCTCTGGAAACACCATATATTTT. Translation: CATSDLFRPFSGNTIYF. The chain combines TRBV24-1 with TRBJ1-3; no clear D. The CDR3 loop spans 17 amino acids. Germline V gene lookup returns CDR1 KGHDR and CDR2 SFDVKD. V lost 4 bases, J lost 0 bases, and 15 bases lay in between.

The rearrangement joins TRBV10-3 to TRBJ1-4, with a weak D call TRBD1 (6 bases). V was cut by 7 bases and J by 5 bases, with 11 bases left in between. This CDR3 comprises 13 residues. Per germline, CDR1 ENHRY and CDR2 SYGVKD. DNA of the CDR3: TGTGCCATCACACGGGACATCAATGAAAAACTGTTTTTT. It specifies CAITRDINEKLFF.

The rearrangement uses TRBV5-5 and TRBJ2-7; 8 bases line up with TRBD1. Germline V gene sequence: CDR1 SGHKS, CDR2 YYEKEE (reference sequence). V shed 3 bases, J shed 4 bases, and the junction held 3 bases outside the gene matches. This CDR3 comprises 13 residues. The CDR3 protein is CASSWDRRYEQYF. The CDR3 DNA sequence: TGTGCCAGCAGCTGGGACAGGCGGTACGAGCAGTACTTC.

CDR3 in amino acids: CASSLETGEETQYF. The CDR3, as DNA: TGCGCCAGCAGCTTGGAGACAGGGGAAGAGACCCAGTACTTC. The chain links TRBV5-1 to TRBJ2-5; 8 bases match TRBD1. Germline loops: CDR1 SGHRS, CDR2 YFSETQ. Unmatched junction bases numbered 1, after V lost 0 bases and J lost 3 bases. This CDR3 comprises 14 residues.

This chain connects TRBV18 to TRBJ2-2; 9 nucleotides match TRBD2. This CDR3 has 17 residues. V lost 5 bases, J lost 6 bases, and 13 bases stayed unmatched. CDR1 is KGHSH, CDR2 LQKENI, per germline. The CDR3 reads CASSDSGGAVLAGELFF. The CDR3 DNA follows: TGTGCCAGCTCAGATAGCGGGGGTGCCGTCCTTGCCGGGGAGCTGTTTTTT.

This clone has a single count. V is TRBV12-3 or TRBV12-4 and J is TRBJ1-5, with D perhaps TRBD1 (6 bases). There are 13 residues in the CDR3. The V gene lost 1 base and the J gene lost 5 bases, with 6 bases spanning the gap. CDR3 in DNA: TGTGCCAGCAGTTTAGGACAGGATCAGCCCCAGCATTTT. Its protein is CASSLGQDQPQHF.

The J gene is TRBJ1-4, the V gene TRBV18; D is unclear. Germline V CDR1 and CDR2: KGHSH, LQKENI. The V gene lost 5 bases and the J gene lost 8 bases, with 18 bases spanning the gap. The CDR3 extends over 15 amino acids. As DNA, the CDR3 is TGTGCCAGCTCATCTTACCGATCCTCTGCGGAAAAACTGTTTTTT. Translated, it gives CASSSYRSSAEKLFF.

The CDR3 region is CAWMTVGSPLHF. CDR3 bases: TGTGCCTGGATGACGGTTGGCTCACCCCTCCACTTT. The V gene is TRBV30, the J gene TRBJ1-6; D ambiguous. Per germline, CDR1 GTSNPN and CDR2 SVGIG (reference sequence). With 4 bases removed from V and 10 bases from J, the gap between germline ends came to 11 bases. This CDR3 is built from 12 residues.

V usage is TRBV7-3 and J usage is TRBJ2-7; 8 bases are shared with TRBD1. The CDR3 sequence is 13 residues long. The germline CDR1 and CDR2 sequences are SGHTA and FQGTGA. V lost 6 bases to trimming and J lost 1 base; unmatched junction nucleotides: 2. CDR3 residues: CASRGQGSYEQYF. The CDR3 nucleotides read TGTGCCAGCAGAGGACAGGGTTCCTACGAGCAGTACTTC.

This clone was counted a single time. This specimen includes other DNA sequences encoding the same CDR3. The chain combines TRBV7-9 with TRBJ2-5, with TRBD1 matching over 11 bases. This CDR3 is 15 amino acids long. The V gene end was trimmed by 0 bases and the J gene end by 4 bases; junction bases not matched to a gene: 1. Germline V lookup: CDR1 SEHNR, CDR2 FQNEAQ (reference sequence). The CDR3 sequence: CASSLAGTGGETQYF. CDR3 nucleotide sequence: TGTGCCAGCAGCTTAGCCGGGACAGGGGGAGAGACCCAGTACTTC.

The chain links TRBV6-5 to TRBJ2-1; TRBD1 matches at 9 bases. J lost 4 bases, V lost 5 bases, and 6 bases had no gene match. The CDR3 consists of 15 residues. Germline assignment: CDR1 MNHEY and CDR2 SVGAGI. The chain's CDR3 is CASSPPGQGYNEQFF. The CDR3 DNA reads as TGTGCCAGCAGTCCGCCGGGACAGGGTTACAATGAGCAGTTCTTC.

This sequence joins TRBV7-2 and TRBJ2-4; 7 bases match TRBD1. The CDR3 is 18 residues long. Germline V gene data show CDR1 as SGHTA and CDR2 as FQGNSA. J was trimmed by 1 base and V by 2 bases; bases with no gene match: 11. CDR3 amino acids: CASSLRPGGHGAKNIQYF. The CDR3, as DNA: TGTGCCAGCAGCTTAAGGCCAGGGGGTCATGGTGCCAAAAACATTCAGTACTTC. The variable domain in full, with the rest retrieved from reference TRBV7-2 and TRBJ2-4, is GAGVSQSPSNKVTEKGKDVELRCDPISGHTALYWYRQSLGQGLEFLIYFQGNSAPDKSGLPSDRFSAERTGGSVSTLTIQRTQQEDSAVYLCASSLRPGGHGAKNIQYFGAGTRLSVL.

The rearrangement links TRBV24-1 to TRBJ2-3, with 9 nucleotides matching TRBD2. The trim removed 9 bases at V and 6 bases at J, leaving 9 bases unmatched. CDR1 is KGHDR and CDR2 is SFDVKD in the germline V gene. The CDR3 covers 14 residues. The CDR3 nucleotides read TGTGCCACCTCCCGAAGCGGGGGGTGGGATACGCAGTATTTT. It yields the protein CATSRSGGWDTQYF.

The rearrangement joins TRBV20-1 to TRBJ1-4, with TRBD1 matching 7 bases. The CDR3 spans 11 residues. The J segment lost 10 bases and the V segment lost 2 bases, leaving 1 base of the junction unmatched. Germline V lookup: CDR1 DFQATT, CDR2 SNEGSKA (reference sequence). CDR3 in amino acids: CSARQGVKLFF. The CDR3 coding sequence is TGCAGTGCTAGACAGGGGGTAAAACTGTTTTTT.

This chain joins TRBV5-1 and TRBJ2-5; no definite D call. With 0 bases removed from V and 5 bases from J, the gap between germline ends came to 11 bases. The CDR3 runs to 14 residues. Germline V gene lookup returns CDR1 SGHRS and CDR2 YFSETQ. The DNA for the CDR3 is TGCGCCAGCAGCTTGGAACAATCCTGGGAGACCCAGTACTTC. Translated, it gives CASSLEQSWETQYF.

J is TRBJ2-1 and V is TRBV7-3; 9 bases are shared with TRBD2. With V trimmed by 6 bases and J by 7 bases, 10 bases remained unmatched. From germline, CDR1 is SGHTA and CDR2 FQGTGA. CDR3 length: 15 residues. CDR3 in amino acids: CASRQAGGPGNEQFF. The CDR3 nucleotides read TGTGCCAGCAGACAAGCGGGGGGCCCTGGAAATGAGCAGTTCTTC.

This chain uses TRBV25-1 with TRBJ1-1, with 7 bases aligning to TRBD1. Per germline, CDR1 MGHDK and CDR2 SYGVNS. V shed 2 bases, J shed 5 bases, and the junction held 2 bases outside the gene matches. The length of the CDR3 is 13 residues. The CDR3 protein is CASSEAGGTEAFF. In nucleotides, the CDR3 is TGTGCCAGCAGTGAAGCAGGGGGAACTGAAGCTTTCTTT.